The rows below give T cell receptor beta chains drawn from one sample of a study of cytomegalovirus exposure and HLA in healthy donors. Assay: immunoSEQ multiplex PCR; the TCRdb copy retains only in-frame clones and omits some. The table lists 210,000 or so clones, around 86% of them singletons, with more than 8.5% in the top ten. The sequencing input was PBMCs. These TCRs come from a woman aged 45 to 65 in good health and CMV-seropositive. Both conserved end residues are trimmed from each CDR3. Fields, in order: V gene, D gene, CDR3 protein. A D gene is named only where the DNA matches it firmly.

TRBV5-5	TRBD1	ASSLDRGDEKLF
TRBV6-1	TRBD1	ASSDRTGNGYT
TRBV9	TRBD1	ASSPGTGGTNYEQY
TRBV19	NA	ASIDRSSGNTIY
TRBV5-6	NA	ASSLVDFGFVFNEQF
TRBV7-6	NA	ASSLVKNTEAF
TRBV5-6	TRBD1	ASSLSIPRQGADTEAF
TRBV6-5	NA	ASRNRVVNQPQH
TRBV11-3	NA	ASSLIASSPLH
TRBV14	NA	ASSQGGLWETQY
TRBV6-5	NA	ASSEDYSPLH
TRBV19	TRBD1	ASSIWDRGSEAF
TRBV7-3	TRBD1	ASSAPDDRGEQY
TRBV27	NA	ASSLSRIYNEQF
TRBV6-6	TRBD1	ASSSWTGYGYT
TRBV14	TRBD2	ASSHVAGAVTDTQY
TRBV4-3	TRBD2	ASSRTSANEQY
TRBV15	NA	ATSIRGEAF
TRBV29-1	NA	SVVMSTDTQY
TRBV5-4	NA	ASSLGTAQETQY
TRBV7-9	NA	ASSLVKGYNSPLH
TRBV19	TRBD1	ASSKDRGETQY
TRBV7-9	TRBD2	ASSPGGGAAGELF
TRBV28	TRBD1	ASRLDRARETQY
TRBV4-1	NA	ASSQDWAFGVNEQY
TRBV28	TRBD2	ASSSTPSGGPVDTQY
TRBV28	TRBD1	ASRPTDRVRGNEQF
TRBV6-4	TRBD2	ASRNPTSGANEQF
TRBV14	TRBD1	ASKVPPGQGVGYTEAF
TRBV5-5	TRBD2	ASSFGAGGVNEQF
TRBV19	NA	ASSSQASSYEQY
TRBV5-4	TRBD1	ASSLAGGNTEAF
TRBV7-6	TRBD1	ASSPRLSPGGSYEQY
TRBV6-5	NA	ASSKQQNQLEAF
TRBV11-3	NA	ASSLVRNTGELF
TRBV30	NA	AWGADGNTIY
TRBV9	NA	ASSVGAGGDSQETQY
TRBV5-1	TRBD1	ASSFQGASYNSPLH
TRBV2	TRBD1	ASTRGQAYNSPLH
TRBV19	NA	ASRDSPGNQPQH
TRBV25-1	NA	ASSLTGTPLNTEAF